These 32 T cell receptor beta chains share one sample of origin, sequenced in a study of T cell repertoires in cytomegalovirus infection. From the reads, TCRdb called clonotypes with MiXCR, one entry per CDR3 protein. The table has about 55,000 distinct CDR3 sequences, 20% to 25% seen once. Their antigens are not known. The source was CD8+ T cells from cultured PBMCs, collected from culture after CMV antigen stimulation. The source of these receptors is a human donor in good health (CMV status not recorded). Some clones in this sample may be carry-over from other donors' samples.

A remark on this clonotype: A much larger clonotype is one base distant, so this may be a read error. V and J are TRBV27 and TRBJ1-4; D uncertain. The CDR3 is made up of 16 amino acids. Between the trimmed V and J ends, which lost 5 bases and 0 bases, there was a span of 13 bases. Germline V gene lookup returns CDR1 MNHEY and CDR2 SMNVEV (reference sequence). CDR3 bases: TGTGCCAGCAGTCCCCGGGAGGGTGCAACTAATGAAAAACTGTTTTTT. Translating gives CASSPREGATNEKLFF.

This rearrangement joins TRBV4-3 to TRBJ2-7; D assignment may be TRBD1 or TRBD2 (6 bases each). Germline CDR1 reads LGHNA; CDR2 reads YSLEER. V lost 6 bases and J 2 bases, leaving 17 bases between the germline ends. The CDR3 runs 15 residues. In DNA form, the CDR3 reads TGCGCCAGCAGTCCTCGCGGGACAACCCCCTACGAGCAGTACTTC. This translates into CASSPRGTTPYEQYF.

This clonotype was seen only a few times. The chain has TRBV12-3 or TRBV12-4 and TRBJ2-5, with D uncertain. The germline V and J ends were trimmed by 8 bases and 13 bases, with 14 bases remaining between them. The CDR3 is made up of 10 amino acids. CDR3 DNA: TGTGCCAGCGGAGCGCCACATCCGTACTTC. Protein: CASGAPHPYF.

This clonotype was picked up a small number of times. V and J are TRBV29-1 and TRBJ2-7; 7 bases agree with TRBD1. The germline V gene encodes CDR1 SQVTM and CDR2 ANQGSEA. The CDR3 length is 14 residues. V gave up 2 bases and J gave up 2 bases; unmatched junction bases: 6. CDR3 DNA sequence: TGCAGCGTTGAACGGACAGGTATAACCTACGAGCAGTACTTC. Protein: CSVERTGITYEQYF.

V usage is TRBV7-6 and J usage is TRBJ2-7; 9 bases match TRBD1. The germline V gene has CDR1 SGHVS and CDR2 FNYEAQ. The CDR3 spans 16 residues. V shed 5 bases and J 6 bases; nucleotides not matched to a gene: 14. CDR3 loop: CASSKTSGTGTLEQYF. The DNA of the CDR3 is TGTGCCAGCAGCAAGACCTCCGGGACAGGGACCCTCGAGCAGTACTTC. The full variable domain, completed using reference TRBV7-6 and TRBJ2-7, is GAGVSQSPRYKVTKRGQDVALRCDPISGHVSLYWYRQALGQGPEFLTYFNYEAQQDKSGLPNDRFSAERPEGSISTLTIQRTEQRDSAMYRCASSKTSGTGTLEQYFGPGTRLTVT.

This clonotype was seen a handful of times. This chain joins TRBV28 and TRBJ2-1; 7 positions agree with TRBD1. The CDR3 has 14 amino acids. CDR1 and CDR2 from the germline V gene are MDHEN and SYDVKM. J lost 1 base, V lost 5 bases, and 2 bases had no gene match. The CDR3 reads CASSIQGSYNEQFF. The CDR3 DNA reads TGTGCCAGCAGTATACAGGGGTCCTACAATGAGCAGTTCTTC.

For this clonotype: Since a much larger clone is just one base distant, this may be a read error. The chain combines TRBV27 with TRBJ1-2; TRBD1 aligns across 7 bases. This CDR3 is built from 18 residues. With V trimmed by 6 bases and J by 1 base, 17 bases remained unmatched. CDR1 and CDR2 from the germline V gene are MNHEY and SMNVEV (reference sequence). CDR3 bases: TGTGCCAGCAGCCCCGGAGGCAGGGGGTCCTACGTTAACTATGGCTACACCTTC. Translating it yields CASSPGGRGSYVNYGYTF.

The chain uses TRBV7-3 and TRBJ2-7; 10 bases match TRBD1. Trimming removed 6 bases from V and 5 bases from J; junction bases left unmatched: 4. This CDR3 is built from 13 residues. The germline gives CDR1 SGHTA, CDR2 FQGTGA. Written as DNA, the CDR3 is TGTGCCAGCAGTCGGGGACAGGGGCACGAGCAGTACTTC. Translation: CASSRGQGHEQYF. Full variable domain (rest looked up from reference TRBV7-3 and TRBJ2-7): GAGVSQTPSNKVTEKGKYVELRCDPISGHTALYWYRQSLGQGPEFLIYFQGTGAADDSGLPNDRFFAVRPEGSVSTLKIQRTERGDSAVYLCASSRGQGHEQYFGPGTRLTVT.

V is TRBV7-4 and J is TRBJ2-7; 8 bases agree with TRBD2. Per germline, CDR1 SGHVT and CDR2 SQSDAQ. J gave up 2 bases and V 6 bases, and 9 bases lay outside the gene matches. CDR3 length: 15 amino acids. The CDR3 region has the DNA TGTGCCAGCAGTCCAGTAGCGGGGCCCGCCTACGAGCAGTACTTC. Translated, it gives CASSPVAGPAYEQYF.

This chain links TRBV9 with TRBJ2-7; 12 bases match TRBD2. CDR1 and CDR2 (germline): SGDLS, YYNGEE. J gave up 3 bases and V 0 bases, and 1 base lay outside the gene matches. The CDR3 runs 15 residues. CDR3 region: CASSVGTSGIYEQYF. DNA of the CDR3: TGTGCCAGCAGCGTAGGGACTAGCGGGATCTACGAGCAGTACTTC.

The chain joins TRBV7-2 to TRBJ2-7, with TRBD1 matching over 9 bases. V lost 4 bases and J lost 5; bases outside the gene matches: 15. This CDR3 has 17 residues. The germline V gene encodes CDR1 SGHTA and CDR2 FQGNSA. The CDR3 sequence is CASSYDRGGRVLNEQYF. The CDR3 DNA follows: TGTGCCAGCAGCTATGACAGGGGGGGGAGGGTCCTGAACGAGCAGTACTTC.

This clonotype was found a few times. V gene TRBV20-1 combines with J gene TRBJ1-2; D is uncertain. V dropped 8 bases and J dropped 6 bases, with 13 bases sitting between them. CDR1 is DFQATT and CDR2 is SNEGSKA in the germline V gene (reference sequence). The CDR3 totals 11 residues. CDR3 coding DNA: TGCAGTCTAGTGGGAGAGGATGGCTACACCTTC. Translating gives CSLVGEDGYTF.

This chain connects TRBV27 to TRBJ1-3; D possibly corresponds to TRBD1 (6 bases). Germline loops: CDR1 MNHEY, CDR2 SMNVEV (reference sequence). The CDR3 has 15 amino acids. In nucleotides, the CDR3 is TGTCCCCCTCGTACCCAGGACAGTAATAGAAACACCATATATTTT. This encodes CPPRTQDSNRNTIYF.

The chain links TRBV7-2 to TRBJ2-1; 12 nucleotides line up with TRBD2. The germline CDR1 and CDR2 sequences are SGHTA and FQGNSA. The V gene end was trimmed by 4 bases and the J gene end by 10 bases; junction bases not matched to a gene: 14. CDR3 size: 17 residues. The CDR3 coding sequence is TGTGCCAGCAGCTACGCACTAGCGGGAGGAAGGGTCGAGGAGCAGTTCTTC. Its translation is CASSYALAGGRVEEQFF.

J is TRBJ2-7 and V is TRBV27; 11 bases map to TRBD1. J was trimmed by 5 bases and V by 5 bases; bases with no gene match: 5. This CDR3 has 14 residues. Germline V gene lookup returns CDR1 MNHEY and CDR2 SMNVEV (reference sequence). The CDR3 bases are TGTGCCAGCAGTCCAGGGACAGGGGGAGACGAGCAGTACTTC. As protein: CASSPGTGGDEQYF.

This chain links TRBV28 with TRBJ2-1; possibly TRBD2 for D (5 bases). Trimming removed 2 bases at V and 7 bases at J, with 18 bases between. The germline V gene encodes CDR1 MDHEN and CDR2 SYDVKM. The CDR3 has 16 residues. CDR3 sequence reads: CASSLTQKPRGNEQFF. The CDR3 DNA is TGTGCCAGCAGTTTAACCCAAAAACCAAGAGGGAATGAGCAGTTCTTC.

The chain employs TRBV6-5 and TRBJ2-7, with D hard to call. Germline lookup yields CDR1 MNHEY and CDR2 SVGAGI. Trimming stripped 1 base from V and 5 bases from J, with 9 bases between. The CDR3 is 13 amino acids. This CDR3 is CASSYLGPDEQYF. CDR3 DNA: TGTGCCAGCAGTTACTTAGGGCCCGACGAGCAGTACTTC.

The CDR3 nucleotides are TGTGCCAGCAGCCACCCGCTAGCGGGGGGGCAACACAGGGATGAGCAGTTCTTC. The encoded protein is CASSHPLAGGQHRDEQFF. The chain is built from TRBV7-8 and TRBJ2-1; 12 bases map to TRBD2. V shed 5 bases, J shed 8 bases, and the junction held 16 bases outside the gene matches. CDR1 and CDR2 (germline): SGHVS, FQNEAQ. The CDR3 has 18 residues.

This clonotype occurred many times. The chain is built from TRBV7-2 and TRBJ1-6, with D possibly TRBD1 on 5 matching bases. V was shortened by 4 bases and J by 3 bases, with 16 bases between the two germline ends. The CDR3 has 17 residues. Looked up from germline, CDR1 is SGHTA and CDR2 is FQGNSA. The CDR3 loop reads CASSSPGRGFYNSPLHF. The CDR3 region has the DNA TGTGCCAGCAGCTCCCCGGGGCGGGGCTTCTATAATTCACCCCTCCACTTT.

The chain employs TRBV13 and TRBJ1-1, with D tentatively TRBD1 (6 bases). The germline V gene encodes CDR1 PRHDT and CDR2 FYEKMQ (reference sequence). Trimming removed 4 bases at V and 7 bases at J, with 10 bases between. This CDR3 is built from 12 residues. CDR3: CASSSTGDEAFF. The CDR3 DNA follows: TGTGCCAGCAGCTCGACAGGCGATGAAGCTTTCTTT.

This clonotype has a handful of counts. The rearrangement uses TRBV29-1 and TRBJ1-5, with D uncertain. CDR1 is SQVTM, CDR2 ANQGSEA, per germline. V lost 2 bases and J lost 4, with 30 bases in between. The CDR3 is made up of 20 amino acids. CDR3 loop: CSVELVTGLERRSRNQPQHF. Written as DNA, the CDR3 is TGCAGCGTTGAACTTGTTACCGGCCTAGAACGAAGGTCTCGGAATCAGCCCCAGCATTTT.

The chain combines TRBV6-6 with TRBJ1-1; maybe TRBD1 (6 bases). The CDR3 is 14 residues long. V was clipped by 4 bases and J by 1 base, with 10 bases between them. Germline CDR1 reads MNHNY; CDR2 reads SVGAGI (reference sequence). The CDR3 loop reads CASSWQTGNTEAFF. The CDR3 DNA sequence: TGTGCCAGCAGTTGGCAGACAGGGAACACTGAAGCTTTCTTT.

The rearrangement links TRBV7-6 to TRBJ1-3, with 7 bases lining up with TRBD1. The J segment lost 0 bases and the V segment lost 4 bases, leaving 9 bases of the junction unmatched. Germline CDR1 and CDR2: SGHVS and FNYEAQ. The CDR3 has 17 residues. CDR3 region: CASSSRPDRLSGNTIYF. In nucleotides, the CDR3 is TGTGCCAGCAGCTCTAGGCCGGACAGGCTCTCTGGAAACACCATATATTTT.

There are a few counts of this clonotype. The CDR3 reads CASSAAYEQYF. The DNA for the CDR3 is TGTGCCAGCAGCGCAGCCTACGAGCAGTACTTC. This chain links TRBV7-9 with TRBJ2-7; the D is unclear. Trimming stripped 5 bases from V and 2 bases from J, with 4 bases between. CDR3 length: 11 residues. From germline, CDR1 is SEHNR and CDR2 FQNEAQ (reference sequence). The variable domain in full, with the rest retrieved from reference TRBV7-9 and TRBJ2-7, is DTGVSQNPRHKITKRGQNVTFRCDPISEHNRLYWYRQTLGQGPEFLTYFQNEAQLEKSRLLSDRFSAERPKGSFSTLEIQRTEQGDSAMYLCASSAAYEQYFGPGTRLTVT.

This clonotype came up a few times. The rearrangement links TRBV4-3 to TRBJ2-7, with TRBD1 matching over 9 bases. Germline V gene data show CDR1 as LGHNA and CDR2 as YSLEER. J was trimmed by 2 bases and V by 3 bases; bases with no gene match: 11. There are 17 residues in the CDR3. This CDR3 reads CASSQFEAGTGTYEQYF. The CDR3 nucleotides read TGCGCCAGCAGCCAGTTCGAAGCCGGGACAGGGACCTACGAGCAGTACTTC.

J is TRBJ1-5 and V is TRBV6-1; TRBD1 is a possible D gene (6 bases). Trimming removed 6 bases at V and 2 bases at J, with 11 bases between. The CDR3 consists of 14 residues. Germline loops: CDR1 MNHNS, CDR2 SASEGT. CDR3 DNA: TGTGCCAGCAGCCTACAGGGTGGCAATCAGCCCCAGCATTTT. Its translation: CASSLQGGNQPQHF.

V and J are TRBV7-9 and TRBJ2-2, with D possibly matching TRBD1 (7 bases). The CDR3 extends over 14 amino acids. Trimming stripped 6 bases from V and 4 bases from J, with 12 bases between. Germline-derived CDR1 and CDR2 are SEHNR and FQNEAQ (reference sequence). The CDR3 coding sequence is TGTGCCAGCAGGGAGGGGGCGCTCACCGGGGAGCTGTTTTTT. Its translation is CASREGALTGELFF.

This clonotype was seen ten or more times. Here the CDR3 DNA reads TGTGCCAGCAGTTACTCAGGGGCCTACGAGCAGTACTTC. Translated: CASSYSGAYEQYF. The chain carries TRBV6-6 and TRBJ2-7; maybe TRBD1 (5 bases). This CDR3 has 13 amino acids. Deletions cut 0 bases from V and 2 bases from J, with 5 bases between. Germline V CDR1 and CDR2: MNHNY, SVGAGI (reference sequence).

This clonotype was observed a handful of times. The chain couples TRBV7-2 to TRBJ2-1; D might be TRBD1 or TRBD2, each matching 5 bases. V gave up 5 bases and J gave up 5 bases, with 10 bases separating them. This CDR3 spans 13 amino acids. CDR1 is SGHTA, CDR2 FQGNSA, per germline. The CDR3 region has the DNA TGTGCCAGCAGCCCCCAGGGAGACAATGAGCAGTTCTTC. Protein: CASSPQGDNEQFF. The full variable domain, in which reference TRBV7-2 and TRBJ2-1 provide the parts outside the CDR3, is GAGVSQSPSNKVTEKGKDVELRCDPISGHTALYWYRQSLGQGLEFLIYFQGNSAPDKSGLPSDRFSAERTGGSVSTLTIQRTQQEDSAVYLCASSPQGDNEQFFGPGTRLTVL.

This clonotype was picked up many times. The junction differs from germline at one of its ends, possibly a read error. The chain is built from TRBV6-2 or TRBV6-3 and TRBJ2-7; 11 nucleotides match TRBD2. Germline lookup yields CDR1 MNHEY and CDR2 SVGEGT. The CDR3 is 17 residues long. The CDR3 nucleotides read TGTGCCAGCGCCGGGACTAGCGGAATAGGGCTAAACTACGGGCAGTACTTC. Protein: CASAGTSGIGLNYGQYF.

In this sample, this clonotype turned up a few times. The CDR3 loop reads CASSVGSYGYTF. CDR3 nucleotide sequence: TGTGCCAGCAGCGTCGGGAGCTATGGCTACACCTTC. The genes are TRBV7-8 and TRBJ1-2, with D uncertain. Germline CDR1 and CDR2: SGHVS and FQNEAQ. The ends were cut back, 5 bases at V and 4 bases at J, with 8 bases in the middle. The CDR3 extends over 12 amino acids.

The V gene is TRBV7-9, the J gene TRBJ2-2; 7 nucleotides agree with TRBD1. With V trimmed by 10 bases and J by 12 bases, 23 bases remained unmatched. CDR3 length: 16 amino acids. Germline V gene data show CDR1 as SEHNR and CDR2 as FQNEAQ (reference sequence). The CDR3 spells CATTISRTGQTFQLFF. DNA of the CDR3: TGTGCCACTACAATTTCCCGGACAGGCCAAACGTTTCAGCTGTTTTTT.